The 29 T cell receptor beta chains listed next were all sequenced from one sample in a study of regulatory T cells in long-lasting Graves disease. In building TCR beta libraries, iRepertoire HTBI primers were used together with Arm-PCR of CDR3 regions. TCRdb used MiXCR to reprocess the multiplex PCR reads, holding one entry per CDR3 protein. Found here are hundreds of thousands of distinct CDR3 sequences, approximately 15% of them singletons; the top ten hold about 20%. Stated time point: newly diagnosed GD, antithyroid drugs for less than 3 months. Generation of the TCR library employed RNA extracted from PBMCs. Separately, the same data were catalogued under a study of T cells in Graves' hyperthyroidism and ophthalmopathy.

This sample comprised peripheral blood mononuclear cells (PBMCs), obtained at new diagnosis, from a patient treated with antithyroid drugs. The receptors were sampled from a woman under 40 with Graves disease.

This clonotype was seen a few times. V gene TRBV7-9 combines with J gene TRBJ2-7; 8 bases fit TRBD1. CDR1 SEHNR and CDR2 FQNEAQ come from the germline V gene (reference sequence). This CDR3 contains 14 residues. J lost 2 bases, V lost 5 bases, and 5 bases had no gene match. The CDR3 DNA reads TGTGCCAGCAGCGCGGGACAGGACGCCTACGAGCAGTACTTC. Residues: CASSAGQDAYEQYF.

This clonotype came up a few times. The genes are TRBV28 and TRBJ2-6, with D maybe TRBD2 (6 bases). Germline V gene lookup returns CDR1 MDHEN and CDR2 SYDVKM. V was shortened by 7 bases and J by 0 bases, with 10 bases between the two germline ends. There are 15 residues in the CDR3. This CDR3 is CASKAGTSGANVLTF. DNA for the CDR3: TGTGCCAGCAAGGCGGGGACCTCTGGGGCCAACGTCCTGACTTTC.

As for this clonotype: This sequence may be a read error, since a much larger clone differs from it by one base. The rearrangement joins TRBV9 to TRBJ1-3; D is undetermined. Trimming cost V 0 bases and J 0 bases, with 7 bases left between them. This CDR3 has 15 amino acids. From germline, CDR1 is SGDLS and CDR2 YYNGEE. The CDR3 loop is CASSVGASSGNTIYF. DNA of the CDR3: TGTGCCAGCAGCGTAGGGGCGAGCTCTGGAAACACCATATATTTT. The entire variable domain, with the rest obtained from reference TRBV9 and TRBJ1-3, is as follows: DSGVTQTPKHLITATGQRVTLRCSPRSGDLSVYWYQQSLDQGLQFLIQYYNGEERAKGNILERFSAQQFPDLHSELNLSSLELGDSALYFCASSVGASSGNTIYFGEGSWLTVV.

The chain uses TRBV27 and TRBJ2-2; 7 bases map to TRBD2. The CDR3 covers 18 residues. The germline gives CDR1 MNHEY, CDR2 SMNVEV (reference sequence). V dropped 6 bases and J dropped 4; count of bases not matched to a gene: 17. The DNA of the CDR3 is TGTGCCAGCAGGCCCAAAGAGGGAGGGCCGGTGGGCACCGGGGAGCTGTTTTTT. This gives the protein CASRPKEGGPVGTGELFF.

This clonotype was picked up a small number of times. This chain uses TRBV11-2 with TRBJ2-5; 7 bases are a match to TRBD1. Trimming cost V 4 bases and J 4 bases; bases outside gene matches: 3. Germline V CDR1 and CDR2: SGHAT, FQNNGV. This CDR3 has 13 residues. The DNA of the CDR3 is TGTGCCAGCAGCTACGACAGGGTAGAGACCCAGTACTTC. Translating it yields CASSYDRVETQYF.

This clonotype has more than one count but fewer than ten. The rearrangement uses TRBV9 and TRBJ2-5; D is perhaps TRBD2 (5 bases). Trimming left V 5 bases short and J 1 base short, with 12 bases between. The CDR3 is 14 amino acids. Germline V gene lookup returns CDR1 SGDLS and CDR2 YYNGEE. CDR3 loop: CASSSLSGQETQYF. The DNA of the CDR3 is TGTGCCAGCAGTTCCCTAAGCGGCCAAGAGACCCAGTACTTC.

This clonotype was seen ten or more times. The CDR3 DNA reads TGTGCCTGGACTGTACGGTCGAGACCCAATGAAAAACTGTTTTTT. It translates to CAWTVRSRPNEKLFF. This chain joins TRBV30 and TRBJ1-4; D is ambiguous. The V and J ends lost 4 bases and 5 bases respectively, with 17 bases between them. The germline gives CDR1 GTSNPN, CDR2 SVGIG (reference sequence). The CDR3 has 15 amino acids.

This clonotype was recorded a few times. This chain joins TRBV19 and TRBJ1-1; weak D call: TRBD1 (5 bases). Per germline, CDR1 LNHDA and CDR2 SQIVND (reference sequence). V dropped 7 bases and J dropped 1 base, with 19 bases sitting between them. The CDR3 runs 16 residues. CDR3 DNA sequence: TGTGCCAGTATCCTGCAGGGACGGAAGAAGAACACTGAAGCTTTCTTT. Its translation is CASILQGRKKNTEAFF.

Ten or more counts support this clonotype. The chain links TRBV13 to TRBJ1-6, with 8 bases lining up with TRBD1. The junction had 12 bases not matched to a gene; V was cut back by 5 bases and J by 9 bases. CDR1 and CDR2 (germline): PRHDT, FYEKMQ (reference sequence). The CDR3 has 16 amino acids. The CDR3 DNA reads TGTGCCAGCAGCCACGACAGGGGTAAATTGAGTTCACCCCTCCACTTT. Its protein product is CASSHDRGKLSSPLHF.

The chain employs TRBV3-1 and TRBJ2-7; D gene uncertain. CDR1 LGHDT and CDR2 YNNKEL come from the germline V gene (reference sequence). This CDR3 comprises 15 residues. The V end lost 1 base, the J end lost 4 bases, and 14 bases lay between the germline ends. The DNA for the CDR3 is TGTGCCAGCAGCCAAGCTTCGTTGCTCAGGTACGAGCAGTACTTC. Its protein product is CASSQASLLRYEQYF.

The J gene is TRBJ2-1, the V gene TRBV5-1; 7 bases map to TRBD1. J was trimmed by 4 bases and V by 0 bases; bases with no gene match: 7. Germline CDR1 is SGHRS and CDR2 is YFSETQ. The CDR3 spans 16 residues. CDR3 loop: CASSLGQGTVYNEQFF. The DNA for the CDR3 is TGCGCCAGCAGCTTGGGACAAGGGACAGTTTACAATGAGCAGTTCTTC.

This clonotype has a handful of counts. This CDR3 reads CASSIGTGGYEQYF. The CDR3 DNA sequence: TGTGCCAGTAGTATCGGGACAGGGGGATACGAGCAGTACTTC. The chain recombines TRBV19 with TRBJ2-7, with TRBD1 identical over 11 bases. In germline, CDR1 is LNHDA, CDR2 SQIVND (reference sequence). Trimming took 3 bases from V and 4 from J; bases not matched to a gene: 2. This CDR3 is 14 amino acids long.

A remark on this clonotype: A much larger clone sits a single nucleotide away, making a read error possible. J is TRBJ1-5 and V is TRBV20-1; D uncertain. V lost 7 bases, J lost 4 bases, and 17 bases lay in between. The CDR3 consists of 14 residues. From germline, CDR1 is DFQATT and CDR2 SNEGSKA (reference sequence). The CDR3 bases are TGCAGTGTTAATACCCAGGCCAAAAATCAGCCCCAGCATTTT. Translation gives CSVNTQAKNQPQHF.

This clonotype was seen a handful of times. This sequence joins TRBV3-1 and TRBJ2-1; TRBD2 matches 8 bases. The V and J ends lost 0 bases and 8 bases, in that order; junction bases with no gene match: 18. CDR3 length: 19 amino acids. Per the germline V gene, CDR1 is LGHDT and CDR2 is YNNKEL (reference sequence). The CDR3 DNA follows: TGTGCCAGCAGCCAAGAAAGGGGTAGCGGGACTAGGGGGTTCGATGAGCAGTTCTTC. Translated: CASSQERGSGTRGFDEQFF.

In its sample, this clonotype was seen many times. CDR3 protein: CASSGSRQNGYTF. Here the CDR3 DNA reads TGTGCCAGCAGTGGATCCCGACAGAATGGCTACACCTTC. The chain carries TRBV28 and TRBJ1-2; possibly TRBD1 for D (5 bases). Trimming left V 5 bases short and J 6 bases short, with 13 bases between. Per germline, CDR1 MDHEN and CDR2 SYDVKM. The CDR3 totals 13 residues.

This clonotype has at least ten counts. The chain combines TRBV7-9 with TRBJ2-3; D is perhaps TRBD2 (7 bases). Germline lookup yields CDR1 SEHNR and CDR2 FQNEAQ (reference sequence). V shed 0 bases and J shed 8 bases, with 18 bases lying between them. This CDR3 comprises 16 residues. The CDR3 sequence is CASSLAGGGKFATQYF. In DNA form, the CDR3 reads TGTGCCAGCAGCTTAGCGGGAGGGGGAAAGTTTGCTACGCAGTATTTT.

This clonotype was observed at least ten times. CDR3 sequence (DNA): TGTGCCAGCAGCTTTGAGTCGGGGGGGTCGCTTCGAGCTTTCTTT. Amino acids: CASSFESGGSLRAFF. The chain couples TRBV5-5 to TRBJ1-1; TRBD1 might be the D (5 bases). The CDR3 is 15 residues long. Germline V gene sequence: CDR1 SGHKS, CDR2 YYEKEE (reference sequence). Deletions cut 2 bases from V and 10 bases from J, with 21 bases between.

This clonotype was observed many times. The chain combines TRBV28 with TRBJ2-4, with 11 bases aligning to TRBD2. CDR3 length equals 15 residues. Trimming at V came to 5 bases and at J to 8 bases, leaving 8 bases not matched to a gene. Germline CDR1 and CDR2: MDHEN and SYDVKM. The CDR3 loop reads CASSHGLAGEDIQYF. Written as DNA, the CDR3 is TGTGCCAGCAGTCATGGACTAGCGGGTGAAGACATTCAGTACTTC.

The chain is built from TRBV27 and TRBJ1-6; perhaps TRBD1 as D (6 bases). This CDR3 is 14 amino acids long. The V gene lost 8 bases and the J gene lost 7 bases, with 15 bases spanning the gap. From germline, CDR1 is MNHEY and CDR2 SMNVEV (reference sequence). CDR3 loop: CASGFDRTNSPLHF. Here the CDR3 DNA reads TGTGCCAGCGGGTTCGACAGGACCAATTCACCCCTCCACTTT.

This clonotype was found many times. V usage is TRBV28 and J usage is TRBJ2-7; D call uncertain. V was clipped by 6 bases and J by 2 bases, with 8 bases between them. This CDR3 comprises 12 residues. Germline CDR1 is MDHEN and CDR2 is SYDVKM. CDR3 coding DNA: TGTGCCAGCAGAGTCGGTGCCTACGAGCAGTACTTC. It translates to CASRVGAYEQYF.

This clonotype was counted a few times. This sequence joins TRBV7-9 and TRBJ2-4; D uncertain. The CDR3 runs 19 residues. Looked up from germline, CDR1 is SEHNR and CDR2 is FQNEAQ (reference sequence). Trimming removed 5 bases at V and 0 bases at J, with 23 bases between. DNA for the CDR3: TGTGCCAGCAGCGCTAACCGACTTAACTCTGGAATAGCCAAAAACATTCAGTACTTC. Protein product: CASSANRLNSGIAKNIQYF. Filled out from reference TRBV7-9 and TRBJ2-4, the complete variable domain reads DTGVSQNPRHKITKRGQNVTFRCDPISEHNRLYWYRQTLGQGPEFLTYFQNEAQLEKSRLLSDRFSAERPKGSFSTLEIQRTEQGDSAMYLCASSANRLNSGIAKNIQYFGAGTRLSVL.

This clonotype was picked up a small number of times. The chain is built from TRBV2 and TRBJ1-2; 9 nucleotides agree with TRBD1. Germline CDR1 SNHLY, CDR2 FYNNEI. The CDR3 runs to 15 residues. With V trimmed by 8 bases and J by 1 base, 8 bases remained unmatched. The DNA for the CDR3 is TGTGCCAGCCGATTAACAGGGGGCGATAACTATGGCTACACCTTC. This codes for CASRLTGGDNYGYTF. The variable domain in full, completed from reference TRBV2 and TRBJ1-2, reads EPEVTQTPSHQVTQMGQEVILRCVPISNHLYFYWYRQILGQKVEFLVSFYNNEISEKSEIFDDQFSVERPDGSNFTLKIRSTKLEDSAMYFCASRLTGGDNYGYTFGSGTRLTVV.

The chain uses TRBV2 and TRBJ2-4; D gene unclear. This CDR3 spans 12 amino acids. The V end lost 6 bases, the J end lost 0 bases, and 3 bases lay between the germline ends. CDR1 and CDR2 from the germline V gene are SNHLY and FYNNEI. For the CDR3, the DNA is TGTGCCAGCAGAGTAGCCAAAAACATTCAGTACTTC. Translating it yields CASRVAKNIQYF.

This rearrangement joins TRBV30 to TRBJ2-2; the D gene could be TRBD1 or TRBD2 (6 bases each). Trimming stripped 4 bases from V and 5 bases from J, with 38 bases between. Germline V gene lookup returns CDR1 GTSNPN and CDR2 SVGIG (reference sequence). The CDR3 loop spans 22 amino acids. This chain's CDR3 is CAWIRRPPTRGATSRTTGELFF. DNA for the CDR3: TGTGCCTGGATCCGACGCCCACCAACGAGGGGGGCAACTAGCAGGACTACCGGGGAGCTGTTTTTT. The full variable domain, rest sourced from reference TRBV30 and TRBJ2-2, is SQTIHQWPATLVQPVGSPLSLECTVEGTSNPNLYWYRQAAGRGLQLLFYSVGIGQISSEVPQNLSASRPQDRQFILSSKKLLLSDSGFYLCAWIRRPPTRGATSRTTGELFFGEGSRLTVL.

This clonotype was detected a few times. The chain links TRBV18 to TRBJ2-7, with D perhaps TRBD1 (6 bases). Germline CDR1 reads KGHSH; CDR2 reads LQKENI. The CDR3 is made up of 16 amino acids. The V end was cut by 2 bases, the J end by 1 base, with 15 bases between. CDR3 loop: CASSPTSGALSYEQYF. The CDR3 region has the DNA TGTGCCAGCTCACCAACGTCAGGGGCCCTATCCTACGAGCAGTACTTC.

This sequence joins TRBV29-1 and TRBJ2-1; D uncertain. Germline lookup yields CDR1 SQVTM and CDR2 ANQGSEA. Trimming took off 7 bases at V and 5 bases at J, with 12 bases between the two ends. This CDR3 region has 12 residues. CDR3: CSAQAPDNEQFF. Here the CDR3 DNA reads TGCAGCGCCCAAGCCCCCGACAATGAGCAGTTCTTC.

This clonotype was picked up many times. V usage is TRBV2 and J usage is TRBJ2-2, with D possibly called TRBD1 or TRBD2 (5 bases each). The CDR3 totals 18 residues. Germline-derived CDR1 and CDR2 are SNHLY and FYNNEI. V lost 8 bases and J lost 3, with 25 bases in between. The CDR3 DNA sequence: TGTGCCAGCCGAGAGGGGAGAGGGGCGACCCTTTACACCGGGGAGCTGTTTTTT. Amino acid sequence: CASREGRGATLYTGELFF.

The chain has TRBV24-1 and TRBJ2-1; the match to TRBD1 covers 9 bases. The ends lost 3 bases at V and 8 bases at J; junction bases unmatched: 13. Per the germline V gene, CDR1 is KGHDR and CDR2 is SFDVKD. This CDR3 is built from 17 residues. CDR3 protein: CATSDQGQGSSLDEQFF. CDR3 DNA sequence: TGTGCCACCAGTGATCAGGGACAGGGAAGCTCTCTGGATGAGCAGTTCTTC.

This clonotype was seen at least ten times. V and J are TRBV20-1 and TRBJ1-1, with D hard to call. Germline V gives CDR1 DFQATT, CDR2 SNEGSKA (reference sequence). This CDR3 has 15 amino acids. V was clipped by 3 bases and J by 1 base, with 15 bases between them. CDR3 in amino acids: CSASSLRNRNTEAFF. The CDR3 DNA reads as TGCAGTGCTAGTTCGCTACGGAACAGGAACACTGAAGCTTTCTTT.